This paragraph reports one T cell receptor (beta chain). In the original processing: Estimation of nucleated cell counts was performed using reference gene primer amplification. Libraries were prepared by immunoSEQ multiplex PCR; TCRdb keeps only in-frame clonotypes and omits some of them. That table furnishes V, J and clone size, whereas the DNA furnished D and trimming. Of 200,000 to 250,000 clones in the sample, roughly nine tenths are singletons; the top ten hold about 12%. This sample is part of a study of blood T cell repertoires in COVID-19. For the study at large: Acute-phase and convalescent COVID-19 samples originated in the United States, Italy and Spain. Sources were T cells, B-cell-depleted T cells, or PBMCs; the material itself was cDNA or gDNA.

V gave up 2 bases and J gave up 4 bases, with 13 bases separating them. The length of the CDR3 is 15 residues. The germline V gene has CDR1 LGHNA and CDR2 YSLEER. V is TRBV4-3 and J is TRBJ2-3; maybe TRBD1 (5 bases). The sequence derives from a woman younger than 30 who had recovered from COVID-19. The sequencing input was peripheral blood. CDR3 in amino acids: CASSQTPLGADTQYF. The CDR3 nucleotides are TGCGCCAGCAGCCAAACTCCCCTAGGGGCAGATACGCAGTATTTT.